This T cell receptor beta chain comes out of a study of T cells in Graves' hyperthyroidism and ophthalmopathy. Study-level background: Peripheral blood was obtained at initial diagnosis, preceding any treatment.

The source material, RNA transcripts, was used to amplify TCR beta CDR3 regions. RT-PCR in the first round (using the HTBI primer set) targeted the TCR CDR3. TCRdb analysed the multiplex PCR reads with MiXCR anew, one entry per CDR3 protein. The table records about 290,000 distinct CDR3 sequences, about a sixth of them present only once. Concerning this clonotype itself: Its ends do not fully match the called genes, so a read error is possible.

Germline V gene lookup returns CDR1 SGHAT and CDR2 FQNNGV. The CDR3 runs to 14 residues. Sequencing was done on a sample of blood. This receptor was taken from a woman aged 55-75 years with Graves' ophthalmopathy. The chain couples TRBV11-2 to TRBJ1-5; D not certain. The CDR3 reads CASSQDHVGQPQHF. CDR3 DNA: TGCGCCAGCAGCCAAGATCACGTAGGACAGCCCCAGCATTTT.